The entry below gives a single T cell receptor (beta chain) sequence along with its context. Its antigen is not identified. The junction departs from the called germline gene at one end, perhaps through a read error. This specimen comes from a study of cytomegalovirus exposure and HLA in healthy donors. Study-wide context: There were 350 to 450 genotyped donors. Of these, roughly 80% fell in the genetic ancestry cluster associated with self-reported Caucasian donors. Findings of the study overall: It was 150 to 200 TCR beta chains that were listed as cytomegalovirus-associated.

Germline V gene sequence: CDR1 DFQATT, CDR2 SNEGSKA (reference sequence). The length of the CDR3 is 11 residues. Primers included in the PCR were 60 Vbeta and 13 Jbeta primers. Profiled with immunoSEQ multiplex PCR; TCRdb holds only in-frame clones, not every one. Among over 90,000 clones listed, approximately 77% were seen once. Sequenced sample: PBMCs. This sequence joins TRBV20-1 and TRBJ2-3; D unresolved. The TCR was taken from a male donor in good health and CMV-seropositive. The CDR3 nucleotides read TGCAGTGTTAGAGTCGCAGATACGCAGTATTTT. This sequence encodes CSVRVADTQYF.